This T cell receptor beta chain was documented in a study of beta chain features in type 1 diabetes. Expressed TCRB transcripts were sequenced because the isolated RNA had all been reverse transcribed beforehand. Measured with immunoSEQ multiplex PCR; TCRdb has only the in-frame clones, and not every one. Of 400,000 to 550,000 clones in the sample, over 9.5% were seen once. Trimming removed 4 bases from V and 6 bases from J, with 10 bases in between. Germline V CDR1 and CDR2: SEHNR, FQNEAQ (reference sequence). The CDR3 has 13 residues. A remark on this clone: What it recognizes is unknown.

Purity of each sorted population was above 95%. General study findings and limits: Researchers reported that naive, central memory and Treg TCRB repertoires appeared more similar in patients than in healthy donors.

Specimen: naive CD4+ T cells from blood. This TCR was sampled from a woman between 18 and 29 years old in good health. The gene calls are TRBV7-9 and TRBJ2-1; D gene uncertain. DNA of the CDR3: TGTGCCAGCAGCTCGACAACGGGCAATGAGCAGTTCTTC. Amino acid sequence: CASSSTTGNEQFF.